The 6 T cell receptor beta chains below all came from one sample that was sequenced in a study of T cell responses to AZD1222 COVID-19 vaccine. TCRdb's table, derived via immunoSEQ multiplex PCR, lists solely in-frame clones and lacks some. The table records more than 15,000 clones, about 80% of them present only once. The sample consisted of peripheral blood, taken 28 days after the second AZD1222 dose. These TCRs come from an adult who received the AZD1222 COVID-19 vaccine.

This clone was recorded only once. The chain employs TRBV5-1 and TRBJ2-5; D is undetermined. The CDR3 has 14 residues. V lost 1 base and J lost 5, with 12 bases in between. Germline lookup yields CDR1 SGHRS and CDR2 YFSETQ. The CDR3 sequence is CASSLSGQTETQYF. The CDR3 DNA reads TGCGCCAGCAGCTTGTCCGGCCAGACGGAGACCCAGTACTTC.

This clone appeared a few times. The V gene is TRBV27, the J gene TRBJ1-1; TRBD1 might be the D (5 bases). The CDR3 is 15 amino acids. The V and J ends lost 10 bases and 4 bases respectively, with 22 bases between them. Looked up from germline, CDR1 is MNHEY and CDR2 is SMNVEV (reference sequence). CDR3 nucleotides: TGTGCCACCCAGGGCCGGGGAAGGGGTATCACTGAAGCTTTCTTT. This codes for CATQGRGRGITEAFF.

V usage is TRBV7-9 and J usage is TRBJ1-4; D gene unclear. Germline V gene data show CDR1 as SEHNR and CDR2 as FQNEAQ (reference sequence). The CDR3 contains 15 residues. Trimming removed 5 bases at V and 0 bases at J, with 10 bases between. The CDR3 DNA reads TGTGCCAGCAGCCCCCGGCCTGCAACTAATGAAAAACTGTTTTTT. As protein: CASSPRPATNEKLFF.

This chain uses TRBV29-1 with TRBJ2-7; no definite D call. This CDR3 region has 12 residues. V lost 4 bases and J lost 4, with 11 bases in between. From germline, CDR1 is SQVTM and CDR2 ANQGSEA. The CDR3 DNA sequence: TGCAGCGTTGGCTTCTCCGGGTACGAGCAGTACTTC. Residues: CSVGFSGYEQYF.

The chain uses TRBV5-1 and TRBJ2-1, with no clear D. The germline CDR1 and CDR2 sequences are SGHRS and YFSETQ. V gave up 0 bases and J gave up 7 bases, with 11 bases separating them. This CDR3 spans 14 amino acids. The CDR3 is CASSLARVPNEQFF. The CDR3 region has the DNA TGCGCCAGCAGCTTGGCACGGGTCCCTAATGAGCAGTTCTTC.

The rearrangement uses TRBV4-1 and TRBJ2-1, with TRBD1 matching over 10 bases. Looked up from germline, CDR1 is MGHRA and CDR2 is YSYEKL. V lost 2 bases and J lost 9; bases outside the gene matches: 10. The CDR3 runs to 16 residues. The CDR3 reads CASSQSGTGERAEQFF. The CDR3 region has the DNA TGCGCCAGCAGCCAATCCGGGACAGGGGAGAGGGCTGAGCAGTTCTTC.